The source of this TCR beta chain is a study of T-cell reconstitution after alpha-beta-depleted transplantation in children (dated by TCRdb to between 2015 and 2016). In terms of the full investigation: Using TCR repertoire profiling, the study quantitatively followed how T-cell immune reconstitution unfolded in children after TCRalphabeta/CD19-depleted allogeneic hematopoietic cell transplantation.

This clonotype was seen repeatedly, ten times or more. It has no known antigen specificity. Per-nucleotide qualities are absent, and no much larger clonotype sits a single base away. Receptor libraries were prepared by PCR. Sequencing was carried out with an Illumina HiSeq 2500. Molecular barcoding was employed in the preparation of TCR libraries, with unique molecular identifiers being used to normalize TCRbeta repertoire quantification. The raw public data were reprocessed by TCRdb itself: fastp quality trimming at Q25, MiXCR clonotype calling, in-frame beta chains only. CDR3 protein duplicates are merged, each entry listing the most common genes and DNA. The sample table holds hundreds of thousands of distinct CDR3 sequences, of which less than 15% were seen once. Around 0.79% of the sample goes to the ten largest clones. On the study overall, not on this receptor specifically: Over subsequent months, a decline in hyperexpanded clone frequencies was noted, and after one year, T-cell counts and TCRbeta diversity were mostly ascribed to newly produced T cells. In some patients, high TCRbeta diversity at day 60 was attributed to recipient T cells and intrathymic progenitors that had survived conditioning. The apparently early recovery of alphabetaT-cell counts about two months after transplant reportedly depended on only several hundred rapidly expanded clones that came from non-depleted graft cells.

The treatment or condition label for this specimen denotes: allogeneic hematopoietic cell transplantation with graft depleted of TCRalphabeta T cells and CD19 B cells. Transplant recipients were children who received TCRalphabeta/CD19-depleted allogeneic hematopoietic cell grafts. Inclusive of the bounding cysteine and phenylalanine, the CDR3 is 17 residues long. Only CDR3 DNA is held: 51 bases, read in frame from base 1. Here V drops 1 base and J drops 9 bases, and the junction holds 12 bases not matched to any gene. The chain is made from TRBV12-3 or TRBV12-4 and TRBJ1-6; the central 7 bases match TRBD1. The material was PBMCs, obtained before TCRalphabeta/CD19-depleted stem cell transplant. The receptor comes from a girl aged 2 to 10 with congenital amegakaryocytic thrombocytopenia, due to receive a stem cell transplant. In nucleotide form, the sequence is TGTGCCAGCAGTTTAGGGGAACCGGGACAGTGGGGTTCACCCCTCCACTTT. This encodes CASSLGEPGQWGSPLHF.